Presented here are 6 T cell receptor beta chains from one specimen sequenced in a study of blood T cell repertoires in COVID-19. The repertoire was sequenced with immunoSEQ multiplex PCR; TCRdb's copy has only in-frame clones and lacks some. Of about 250,000 clones listed, approximately 83% are singletons. The sample consisted of PBMCs or T cells enriched from blood (not recorded which). These TCRs come from a woman aged 25 to 45 who had recovered from COVID-19.

This clone was counted many times. The chain uses TRBV5-4 and TRBJ2-7; the match to TRBD2 covers 12 bases. The CDR3 runs 14 residues. Germline V gene sequence: CDR1 SGHNT, CDR2 YYREEE (reference sequence). V trimming: 2 bases; J trimming: 6 bases; junction bases outside the gene matches: 3. The CDR3 DNA is TGTGCCAGCAGCTTAGGACTAGCGGGGATCGAGCAGTACTTC. As protein: CASSLGLAGIEQYF. The whole variable domain, filled in from reference TRBV5-4 and TRBJ2-7, reads ETGVTQSPTHLIKTRGQQVTLRCSSQSGHNTVSWYQQALGQGPQFIFQYYREEENGRGNFPPRFSGLQFPNYSSELNVNALELDDSALYLCASSLGLAGIEQYFGPGTRLTVT.

The chain uses TRBV23-1 and TRBJ2-7; 8 positions match TRBD1. TRBV23-1 falls under the ORF class, with uncertain function. The length of the CDR3 is 13 residues. With 1 base clipped from V and 4 bases from J, the junction kept 0 bases outside the gene matches. The CDR3 is CASSQWTGYEQYF. The CDR3 DNA sequence: TGCGCCAGCAGTCAATGGACAGGGTACGAGCAGTACTTC.

The chain joins TRBV28 to TRBJ1-1; unclear D gene. The CDR3 spans 13 residues. Germline lookup yields CDR1 MDHEN and CDR2 SYDVKM. V lost 5 bases and J lost 1, with 8 bases in between. CDR3 sequence reads: CASSERKNTEAFF. The CDR3 DNA sequence: TGTGCCAGCAGTGAGAGAAAGAACACTGAAGCTTTCTTT.

The rearrangement uses TRBV12-3 or TRBV12-4 and TRBJ1-2; D is unresolved. The length of the CDR3 is 11 residues. V lost 1 base to trimming and J lost 8 bases, with 5 bases between them. The DNA of the CDR3 is TGTGCCAGCAGTTTAGGGAGCGGCTACACCTTC. Translating it yields CASSLGSGYTF.

The rearrangement uses TRBV11-2 and TRBJ2-3; a possible D gene is TRBD1 (6 bases). The V end was cut by 4 bases, the J end by 1 base, with 15 bases between. This CDR3 contains 16 residues. Germline V gene lookup returns CDR1 SGHAT and CDR2 FQNNGV. CDR3 residues: CASSWADRYRTDTQYF. DNA for the CDR3: TGTGCCAGCAGCTGGGCAGACAGGTACCGCACAGATACGCAGTATTTT.

With regard to this clone: Germline is not matched at one junction end, which may reflect a read error. The chain couples TRBV12-3 or TRBV12-4 to TRBJ2-7; possible D gene TRBD2, 6 bases. The CDR3 is 11 amino acids. This CDR3 reads CASSFGTERDF. In DNA, the CDR3 is TGTGCCAGCAGTTTCGGGACTGAAAGGGACTTC.